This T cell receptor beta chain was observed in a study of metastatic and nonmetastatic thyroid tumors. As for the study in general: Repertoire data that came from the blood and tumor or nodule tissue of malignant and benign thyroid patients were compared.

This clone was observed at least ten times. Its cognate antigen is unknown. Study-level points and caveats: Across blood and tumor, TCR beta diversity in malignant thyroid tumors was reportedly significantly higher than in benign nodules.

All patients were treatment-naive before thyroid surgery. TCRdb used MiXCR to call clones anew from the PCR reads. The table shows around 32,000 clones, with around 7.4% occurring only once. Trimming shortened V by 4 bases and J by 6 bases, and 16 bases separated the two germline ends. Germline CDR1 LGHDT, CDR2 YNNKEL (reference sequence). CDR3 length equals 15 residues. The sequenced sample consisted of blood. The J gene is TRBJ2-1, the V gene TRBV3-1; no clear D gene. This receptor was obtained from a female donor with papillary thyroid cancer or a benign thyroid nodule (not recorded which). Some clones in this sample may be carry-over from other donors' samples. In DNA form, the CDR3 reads TGTGCCAGCAGCCCGACGGGCCTTTTCTCCAATGAGCAGTTCTTC. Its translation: CASSPTGLFSNEQFF.